This TCR beta chain emerged from a study of T cells after yellow fever vaccination. Study in general: For low cell numbers, libraries were made with SMART-Seq v4 Ultra Low Input. Study-level findings and limits: Abundant clonotypes from the bulk population could get into FACS-sorted repertoires as contaminants. Most clones from primary vaccination resurfaced after the booster (around 97% CD4, around 90% CD8).

A process of 5'RACE template switching, which added a universal primer site and UMIs, was used to make TCR cDNA. MiXCR, applied by TCRdb to the 5' RACE reads, yields one record per CDR3 protein. The sample comprises approximately 300,000 distinct CDR3 sequences, roughly 8.7% of which are singletons, and 18% rests with the top ten. In germline, CDR1 is MDHEN, CDR2 SYDVKM. The CDR3 spans 13 residues. Trimming removed 2 bases at V and 11 bases at J, with 13 bases between. This clonotype was counted between two and nine times. What it binds is not known. The material sequenced was PBMCs, taken on the day of the first yellow fever vaccination. This TCR was recovered from a young man who received the YFV17D yellow fever vaccine. The rearrangement uses TRBV28 and TRBJ1-5; no clear D. The CDR3 bases are TGTGCCAGCAGTTTAGGAAAGAGTATTGCCCAGCATTTT. The encoded protein is CASSLGKSIAQHF.